The 21 T cell receptor beta chains listed next were all sequenced from one sample in a study of cytotoxic CD8 clonotypes in ibrutinib-treated CLL (dated by TCRdb to about 2021). The library came from the immunoSEQ multiplex PCR assay. Entries here come from immuneACCESS through TCRdb and include only in-frame sequences with V and J called. Some clones fail to appear in such tables; in the studies checked, an unresolved V gene covers under half of the shortfall, and the cause of the remainder is unknown. The sample table contains 110,000 to 150,000 clones; only one count was recorded for about 91% of them. The ten largest clones capture roughly 10% of the sample. The sample's time point label, in plain terms: about a year on ibrutinib. This sample comprised PBMCs, obtained after 12 months of ibrutinib treatment. The receptor source for this set is a human donor with chronic lymphocytic leukemia.

Concerning this clone itself: An end of the junction differs from the germline gene, which may be a read error. The chain links TRBV27 to TRBJ1-1; D possibly corresponds to TRBD1 (6 bases). The germline gives CDR1 MNHEY, CDR2 SMNVEV (reference sequence). The CDR3 is 14 amino acids. The CDR3: CASGLDRMNTEAFF. The CDR3, as DNA: TGTGCCAGCGGTTTAGACAGGATGAACACTGAAGCTTTCTTT.

The chain employs TRBV28 and TRBJ2-7, with no clear D. This CDR3 is built from 11 residues. CDR1 and CDR2 from the germline V gene are MDHEN and SYDVKM. The V and J ends lost 8 bases and 2 bases respectively, with 7 bases between them. CDR3 coding DNA: TGTGCCAGCGCGCAGCCCTACGAGCAGTACTTC. Translation gives CASAQPYEQYF.

The chain couples TRBV28 to TRBJ2-7, with D hard to call. CDR1 and CDR2 from the germline V gene are MDHEN and SYDVKM. The CDR3 loop spans 13 amino acids. V dropped 7 bases and J dropped 3 bases, with 13 bases sitting between them. For the CDR3, the DNA is TGTGCCAGCAACCCGGAGATGGGCTACGAGCAGTACTTC. The encoded protein is CASNPEMGYEQYF.

The V call is TRBV5-5, the J call TRBJ1-1, with TRBD1 matching over 9 bases. The CDR3 contains 13 residues. Looked up from germline, CDR1 is SGHKS and CDR2 is YYEKEE (reference sequence). V dropped 3 bases and J dropped 5; count of bases not matched to a gene: 2. CDR3 coding DNA: TGTGCCAGCAGCTGGACAGGGGTGACTGAAGCTTTCTTT. Its protein is CASSWTGVTEAFF. The variable domain in full, completed from reference TRBV5-5 and TRBJ1-1, reads DAGVTQSPTHLIKTRGQQVTLRCSPISGHKSVSWYQQVLGQGPQFIFQYYEKEERGRGNFPDRFSARQFPNYSSELNVNALLLGDSALYLCASSWTGVTEAFFGQGTRLTVV.

The rearrangement uses TRBV7-9 and TRBJ1-1, with 9 bases aligning to TRBD1. The CDR3 runs to 14 residues. The V gene's germline CDR1 is SEHNR and CDR2 FQNEAQ (reference sequence). With V trimmed by 5 bases and J by 1 base, 2 bases remained unmatched. This chain's CDR3 is CASSRQGGNTEAFF. CDR3 bases: TGTGCCAGCAGCCGACAGGGGGGGAACACTGAAGCTTTCTTT.

The V call is TRBV5-1, the J call TRBJ1-2; D gene ambiguous. This CDR3 has 12 residues. CDR1 is SGHRS, CDR2 YFSETQ, per germline. V was cut by 4 bases and J by 8 bases, with 12 bases left in between. This CDR3 reads CASSPSLGGYTF. The CDR3 coding sequence is TGCGCCAGCAGCCCTAGCTTGGGAGGCTACACCTTC.

The chain combines TRBV4-2 with TRBJ2-1, with 8 bases aligning to TRBD2. Germline V gene sequence: CDR1 LGHNA, CDR2 YNFKEQ. Losses at the gene ends were 0 bases for V and 7 bases for J; bases not matched to a gene: 8. The CDR3 consists of 16 residues. The CDR3 nucleotides read TGTGCCAGCAGCCAAGATTCTAGTCGGGGGGGGAATGAGCAGTTCTTC. Protein product: CASSQDSSRGGNEQFF.

The chain links TRBV28 to TRBJ2-2, with D perhaps TRBD2 (5 bases). Trimming took 5 bases from V and 3 from J, leaving 16 bases between them. CDR3 length equals 16 residues. Germline loops: CDR1 MDHEN, CDR2 SYDVKM. CDR3 region: CASSRPLATHTGELFF. CDR3 in DNA: TGTGCCAGCAGTCGACCGCTAGCTACCCACACCGGGGAGCTGTTTTTT.

This chain connects TRBV7-3 to TRBJ2-1, with 7 bases that match TRBD2. Per germline, CDR1 SGHTA and CDR2 FQGTGA. With V trimmed by 2 bases and J by 6 bases, 7 bases remained unmatched. CDR3 length: 15 amino acids. In nucleotides, the CDR3 is TGTGCCAGCAGCTTATGGGCGGGAGAGCTCAATGAGCAGTTCTTC. Translating gives CASSLWAGELNEQFF.

The V and J genes are TRBV30 and TRBJ2-7, with TRBD1 identical over 7 bases. The V and J ends lost 2 bases and 5 bases, in that order; junction bases with no gene match: 9. CDR1 and CDR2 (germline): GTSNPN, SVGIG (reference sequence). The CDR3 consists of 14 residues. CDR3 in amino acids: CAWSPHRGWNEQYF. CDR3 sequence (DNA): TGTGCCTGGAGTCCCCACAGGGGATGGAACGAGCAGTACTTC.

J is TRBJ2-6 and V is TRBV27; no clear D gene. CDR3 length equals 13 residues. The germline V and J ends were trimmed by 5 bases and 4 bases, with 6 bases remaining between them. Germline CDR1 is MNHEY and CDR2 is SMNVEV (reference sequence). CDR3 nucleotide sequence: TGTGCCAGCAGTACCGGGGGGGCCAACGTCCTGACTTTC. Its protein is CASSTGGANVLTF. Drawing the rest from reference TRBV27 and TRBJ2-6, the complete variable domain is EAQVTQNPRYLITVTGKKLTVTCSQNMNHEYMSWYRQDPGLGLRQIYYSMNVEVTDKGDVPEGYKVSRKEKRNFPLILESPSPNQTSLYFCASSTGGANVLTFGAGSRLTVL.

The chain uses TRBV18 and TRBJ1-1, with a possible D match to TRBD1 (5 bases). The V gene lost 6 bases and the J gene lost 5 bases, with 10 bases spanning the gap. The CDR3 loop spans 12 amino acids. Germline V CDR1 and CDR2: KGHSH, LQKENI. For the CDR3, the DNA is TGTGCCAGCTCCGGGGCTGGGACTGAAGCTTTCTTT. Translation gives CASSGAGTEAFF.

The rearrangement uses TRBV28 and TRBJ2-7; unclear D gene. V was shortened by 3 bases and J by 1 base, with 7 bases between the two germline ends. This CDR3 contains 13 residues. CDR1 is MDHEN, CDR2 SYDVKM, per germline. The CDR3 coding sequence is TGTGCCAGCAGTTTGACCAAATCCTACGAGCAGTACTTC. Amino acids: CASSLTKSYEQYF. Complete variable domain (other parts from reference TRBV28 and TRBJ2-7): DVKVTQSSRYLVKRTGEKVFLECVQDMDHENMFWYRQDPGLGLRLIYFSYDVKMKEKGDIPEGYSVSREKKERFSLILESASTNQTSMYLCASSLTKSYEQYFGPGTRLTVT.

This chain uses TRBV5-4 with TRBJ2-7; TRBD2 matches at 7 bases. CDR3 length equals 15 residues. The V gene's germline CDR1 is SGHNT and CDR2 YYREEE (reference sequence). With V trimmed by 3 bases and J by 2 bases, 8 bases remained unmatched. For the CDR3, the DNA is TGTGCCAGCAGCTCCAGGGAGCGGGACCCCTACGAGCAGTACTTC. Its translation: CASSSRERDPYEQYF.

The rearrangement uses TRBV28 and TRBJ1-5, with D unclear. Germline V lookup: CDR1 MDHEN, CDR2 SYDVKM. The germline V and J ends were trimmed by 2 bases and 0 bases, with 11 bases remaining between them. The CDR3 extends over 16 amino acids. The CDR3 nucleotides are TGTGCCAGCAGTTTAACCGGGATATATAGCAATCAGCCCCAGCATTTT. Its translation is CASSLTGIYSNQPQHF. Full variable domain (remainder filled in from reference TRBV28 and TRBJ1-5): DVKVTQSSRYLVKRTGEKVFLECVQDMDHENMFWYRQDPGLGLRLIYFSYDVKMKEKGDIPEGYSVSREKKERFSLILESASTNQTSMYLCASSLTGIYSNQPQHFGDGTRLSIL.

This sequence joins TRBV14 and TRBJ2-7, with D perhaps TRBD1 or TRBD2 (5 bases each). The CDR3 is 15 amino acids. V lost 4 bases and J 1 base, leaving 14 bases between the germline ends. Germline CDR1 and CDR2: SGHDN and FVKESK. CDR3 amino acids: CASSPYGTASYEQYF. CDR3 bases: TGTGCCAGCAGCCCTTACGGGACGGCATCCTACGAGCAGTACTTC.

This chain links TRBV28 with TRBJ2-7; possible D gene TRBD1, 6 bases. The V and J ends lost 4 bases and 1 base respectively, with 11 bases between them. The germline V gene has CDR1 MDHEN and CDR2 SYDVKM. This CDR3 contains 14 residues. The CDR3 loop reads CASSSMDRSYEQYF. The CDR3 DNA reads TGTGCCAGCAGTTCCATGGACAGATCCTACGAGCAGTACTTC.

V usage is TRBV5-4 and J usage is TRBJ1-2, with D possibly TRBD1 on 6 matching bases. The V and J ends lost 4 bases and 0 bases respectively, with 16 bases between them. The CDR3 consists of 16 residues. Germline CDR1 is SGHNT and CDR2 is YYREEE (reference sequence). The CDR3 DNA follows: TGTGCCAGCAGCCCCAACAGGGAATTAGCTAACTATGGCTACACCTTC. Its translation: CASSPNRELANYGYTF.

The chain couples TRBV27 to TRBJ1-3; D gene uncertain. Trimming shortened V by 6 bases and J by 0 bases, and 6 bases separated the two germline ends. In germline, CDR1 is MNHEY, CDR2 SMNVEV (reference sequence). The CDR3 loop spans 13 amino acids. The CDR3 region has the DNA TGTGCCAGCAGGCACAACTCTGGAAACACCATATATTTT. Amino acid sequence: CASRHNSGNTIYF.

The chain carries TRBV7-2 and TRBJ1-5; 8 bases match TRBD1. After removal of 3 bases from V and 5 bases from J, the junction contained 6 bases not matched to a gene. The CDR3 contains 15 residues. Looked up from germline, CDR1 is SGHTA and CDR2 is FQGNSA. CDR3 sequence: CASSFAGGPDQPQHF. The CDR3 nucleotides read TGTGCCAGCAGCTTCGCAGGGGGCCCAGATCAGCCCCAGCATTTT.

The DNA of the CDR3 is TGTGCCAGCAGTTTCCCAACACTCTCTGGGGCCAACGTCCTGACTTTC. It translates to CASSFPTLSGANVLTF. The genes are TRBV28 and TRBJ2-6, with no clear D. With 3 bases removed from V and 0 bases from J, the gap between germline ends came to 9 bases. This CDR3 spans 16 amino acids. The germline V gene encodes CDR1 MDHEN and CDR2 SYDVKM.